One sample yielded the 30 T cell receptor beta chains listed below, sequenced in a study of blood T cells in healthy people across ages. A second PCR of 7 to 11 cycles used a sample-barcoded 5' primer and a J-beta primer mix. Via MiXCR, TCRdb re-called the 5' RACE reads, giving one row per CDR3 protein. The sample has about 1.8 million distinct CDR3 sequences, 49% seen once. The material sequenced was blood. These receptors were obtained from a woman in her 40s in good health.

The chain has TRBV20-1 and TRBJ2-1, with 7 bases aligning to TRBD1. J was trimmed by 7 bases and V by 4 bases; bases with no gene match: 4. This CDR3 region has 12 residues. Germline CDR1 is DFQATT and CDR2 is SNEGSKA (reference sequence). CDR3 nucleotide sequence: TGCAGTGCTACCGGGACAGCAAATGAGCAGTTCTTC. Amino acids: CSATGTANEQFF.

The chain has TRBV27 and TRBJ2-1; D is ambiguous. Trimming pared 5 bases from V and 0 bases from J, leaving 14 bases between. This CDR3 spans 16 amino acids. CDR1 is MNHEY, CDR2 SMNVEV, per germline (reference sequence). The CDR3 nucleotides read TGTGCCAGCAGTCAAGAACTCCCAACCTCCTACAATGAGCAGTTCTTC. This codes for CASSQELPTSYNEQFF.

This chain connects TRBV20-1 to TRBJ2-3, with 9 nucleotides matching TRBD2. This CDR3 comprises 15 residues. V trimming: 5 bases; J trimming: 3 bases; junction bases outside the gene matches: 9. Germline V gene sequence: CDR1 DFQATT, CDR2 SNEGSKA (reference sequence). The CDR3 DNA reads as TGCAGTGCTCTTCGGCGGGAGGGAGTGACAGATACGCAGTATTTT. This encodes CSALRREGVTDTQYF.

The chain employs TRBV21-1 and TRBJ2-5; TRBD2, the table's D call, lacks a check against the DNA. TRBV21-1 is an annotated pseudogene. The CDR3 sequence is 16 residues long. CDR3 DNA: TGTGCCAGCAGCCCAATTAGCGGGGGCCACCAAGAGACCCAGTACTTC. Protein sequence: CASSPISGGHQETQYF.

This clonotype was detected only a few times. V and J are TRBV6-2 or TRBV6-3 and TRBJ2-7; 10 bases match TRBD1. Germline trimming cut 5 bases from V and 2 bases from J; bases unmatched to any gene: 6. CDR1 and CDR2 from the germline V gene are MNHEY and SVGEGT. The CDR3 covers 15 residues. The CDR3 nucleotides are TGTGCCAGCAGTGCCCCCGGGACAGGGGCCTACGAGCAGTACTTC. Translated: CASSAPGTGAYEQYF.

Only one count was recorded for this clonotype. The rearrangement uses TRBV7-6 and TRBJ2-5; perhaps TRBD2 as D (6 bases). Germline-derived CDR1 and CDR2 are SGHVS and FNYEAQ. CDR3 length: 16 amino acids. Between the trimmed V and J ends, which lost 0 bases and 5 bases, there was a span of 16 bases. CDR3 region: CASSLAVGGAAETQYF. The CDR3 coding sequence is TGTGCCAGCAGCTTAGCAGTGGGGGGAGCTGCGGAGACCCAGTACTTC.

The chain links TRBV7-8 to TRBJ1-5; weak D call: TRBD1 (5 bases). Trimming took 1 base from V and 6 from J, leaving 16 bases between them. Germline CDR1 SGHVS, CDR2 FQNEAQ. This CDR3 spans 16 amino acids. CDR3 region: CASSLEEVGVGQPQHF. For the CDR3, the DNA is TGTGCCAGCAGCTTAGAGGAAGTAGGGGTTGGTCAGCCCCAGCATTTT.

This clonotype turned up a few times. This chain connects TRBV13 to TRBJ2-4; the D call may be TRBD1 or TRBD2 (6 bases each). Per the germline V gene, CDR1 is PRHDT and CDR2 is FYEKMQ (reference sequence). The CDR3 is 16 amino acids. Trimming shortened V by 1 base and J by 2 bases, and 12 bases separated the two germline ends. CDR3: CASSLVGAGTKNIQYF. The DNA of the CDR3 is TGTGCCAGCAGCTTAGTGGGGGCGGGAACCAAAAACATTCAGTACTTC.

The gene calls are TRBV11-2 and TRBJ2-3, with D perhaps matching TRBD2 (7 bases). Trimming took 4 bases from V and 6 from J, leaving 23 bases between them. The CDR3 is 17 residues long. Per the germline V gene, CDR1 is SGHAT and CDR2 is FQNNGV. This CDR3 reads CASSSTLLGGAPDTQYF. CDR3 nucleotide sequence: TGTGCCAGCAGCTCCACTCTGCTTGGGGGGGCTCCGGATACGCAGTATTTT.

V and J are TRBV7-3 and TRBJ2-3; TRBD2 aligns across 8 bases. The CDR3 spans 15 residues. The V and J ends lost 5 bases and 0 bases, in that order; junction bases with no gene match: 4. Germline loops: CDR1 SGHTA, CDR2 FQGTGA. The CDR3 DNA is TGTGCCAGCAGCGAGGCGGGGGGAAGCACAGATACGCAGTATTTT. Encoded protein: CASSEAGGSTDTQYF.

This clonotype came up a few times. This rearrangement joins TRBV20-1 to TRBJ2-3, with 7 nucleotides matching TRBD2. Germline loops: CDR1 DFQATT, CDR2 SNEGSKA (reference sequence). This CDR3 spans 14 amino acids. Losses at the gene ends were 5 bases for V and 5 bases for J; bases not matched to a gene: 10. CDR3 protein: CSAVGGGIRDTQYF. CDR3 in DNA: TGCAGTGCTGTGGGCGGGGGTATAAGAGATACGCAGTATTTT.

The table lists this clonotype with a few counts. The chain links TRBV20-1 to TRBJ2-7; D call uncertain. The CDR3 contains 13 residues. V shed 6 bases and J shed 1 base, with 13 bases lying between them. Germline CDR1 DFQATT, CDR2 SNEGSKA (reference sequence). The CDR3 region has the DNA TGCAGTGCCCCGCTCTATGGGTCCTACGAGCAGTACTTC. This translates into CSAPLYGSYEQYF.

This clonotype was observed a few times. V and J are TRBV7-9 and TRBJ2-7; no reliable D call. Germline CDR1 and CDR2: SEHNR and FQNEAQ (reference sequence). The CDR3 is 14 amino acids. V gave up 5 bases and J gave up 3 bases, with 14 bases separating them. CDR3 amino acids: CASSVGQAFYEQYF. CDR3 bases: TGTGCCAGCAGCGTAGGGCAGGCTTTCTACGAGCAGTACTTC.

The chain uses TRBV27 and TRBJ1-1; a weak D match, TRBD1 (6 bases). V lost 6 bases to trimming and J lost 3 bases, with 11 bases between them. The CDR3 consists of 13 residues. Germline loops: CDR1 MNHEY, CDR2 SMNVEV (reference sequence). The CDR3 coding sequence is TGTGCCAGCAGAGGGGGACTTGACACTGAAGCTTTCTTT. Its translation is CASRGGLDTEAFF.

This clonotype turned up a few times. The V gene is TRBV6-2 or TRBV6-3, the J gene TRBJ2-4; tentative D call: TRBD2 (6 bases). CDR3 length: 15 amino acids. Per germline, CDR1 MNHEY and CDR2 SVGEGT. V was clipped by 5 bases and J by 13 bases, with 24 bases between them. The CDR3 loop is CASSTHMNAGFEQYF. The CDR3 nucleotides are TGTGCCAGCAGTACCCATATGAACGCGGGGTTTGAGCAGTACTTC.

This chain uses TRBV5-1 with TRBJ2-5; either TRBD1 or TRBD2 may supply D (6 bases each). The J call could be wrong; TRBJ2-7 is a better fit for the DNA end. The CDR3 loop spans 17 amino acids. Germline V gene sequence: CDR1 SGHRS, CDR2 YFSETQ. The CDR3 nucleotides are TGCGCCAGCAGCTTCCGTCCGACAGGACTGGAGGGATCCGAGCAGTACTTC. Residues: CASSFRPTGLEGSEQYF.

This clonotype has a handful of counts. This chain links TRBV7-9 with TRBJ2-3; D remains unclear. Germline-derived CDR1 and CDR2 are SEHNR and FQNEAQ (reference sequence). Trimming left V 5 bases short and J 5 bases short, with 20 bases between. This CDR3 spans 16 amino acids. The CDR3 is CASSAPTGPTLDTQYF. As DNA, the CDR3 is TGTGCCAGCAGCGCCCCAACCGGACCAACACTAGATACGCAGTATTTT.

This clonotype was picked up one time. This chain connects TRBV9 to TRBJ2-7; 7 nucleotides match TRBD1. Germline V CDR1 and CDR2: SGDLS, YYNGEE. The CDR3 is 14 residues long. V lost 0 bases, J lost 5 bases, and 5 bases stayed unmatched. The CDR3 reads CASSVGQGANEQYF. The CDR3 DNA follows: TGTGCCAGCAGCGTAGGACAGGGTGCCAACGAGCAGTACTTC.

V gene TRBV7-2 combines with J gene TRBJ2-1; the D gene is possibly TRBD2 (7 bases). CDR3 size: 16 residues. Germline CDR1 is SGHTA and CDR2 is FQGNSA. Trimming left V 6 bases short and J 4 bases short, with 19 bases between. The CDR3 DNA reads TGTGCCAGCAGAAGAACCGGGGGGCCCATTTACAATGAGCAGTTCTTC. It codes for CASRRTGGPIYNEQFF.

For this clonotype: Relative to the germline gene, one junction end is altered; a read error may explain this. CDR3 in DNA: TGTGCCAGCGGTTTAGGGGCTTACACAGATACGCAGTATTTT. It translates to CASGLGAYTDTQYF. The V and J genes are TRBV12-3 or TRBV12-4 and TRBJ2-3; tentatively, D is TRBD1 (5 bases). The length of the CDR3 is 14 residues.

The rearrangement uses TRBV7-2 and TRBJ1-1; 9 bases fit TRBD1. With V trimmed by 5 bases and J by 7 bases, 8 bases remained unmatched. The CDR3 is 14 residues long. Per germline, CDR1 SGHTA and CDR2 FQGNSA. As DNA, the CDR3 is TGTGCCAGCAGCGCCGGACAGGGGAGGAGTGAAGCTTTCTTT. Protein: CASSAGQGRSEAFF.

The chain carries TRBV29-1 and TRBJ1-2; D remains ambiguous. This CDR3 has 12 amino acids. V dropped 5 bases and J dropped 6 bases, with 13 bases sitting between them. Germline loops: CDR1 SQVTM, CDR2 ANQGSEA. CDR3 bases: TGCAGCGTTCTAAACAGACTGGATGGCTACACCTTC. Protein sequence: CSVLNRLDGYTF.

This clonotype has a handful of counts. The V gene is TRBV7-2, the J gene TRBJ2-7; 11 bases match TRBD2. V gave up 6 bases and J gave up 2 bases; unmatched junction bases: 9. CDR1 and CDR2 from the germline V gene are SGHTA and FQGNSA. The CDR3 loop spans 16 amino acids. CDR3 DNA sequence: TGTGCCAGCAGATCCTGGGCTAGCGGGGGGCCCTACGAGCAGTACTTC. Translation gives CASRSWASGGPYEQYF.

As for this clonotype: The junction does not match germline at one end; this may be a read error. The chain uses TRBV28 and TRBJ2-5; D is possibly TRBD2 (6 bases). Per the germline V gene, CDR1 is MDHEN and CDR2 is SYDVKM. The CDR3 contains 16 residues. The DNA of the CDR3 is TGTGCCGGCAGTTTGCGGACTACAGTATCCCAAGAGACCCAGTACTTC. Translating gives CAGSLRTTVSQETQYF.

This clonotype was seen a single time. V gene TRBV21-1 combines with J gene TRBJ2-4. TRBV21-1 is a listed pseudogene. The CDR3 is 16 residues long. CDR3 region: CASSKVPRGPKNIQYF. The CDR3 DNA sequence: TGTGCCAGCAGCAAAGTTCCCAGAGGTCCCAAAAACATTCAGTACTTC.

The chain couples TRBV4-3 to TRBJ1-6; D is perhaps TRBD1 (5 bases). The CDR3 has 14 residues. Germline V CDR1 and CDR2: LGHNA, YSLEER. Trimming shortened V by 2 bases and J by 12 bases, and 14 bases separated the two germline ends. DNA of the CDR3: TGCGCCAGCAGCCAAAACCCGGGGGGACGACCCCTCCACTTT. Translation gives CASSQNPGGRPLHF.

This sequence joins TRBV12-3 or TRBV12-4 and TRBJ2-3, with D possibly TRBD2 on 5 matching bases. CDR3 length: 14 amino acids. Trimming stripped 3 bases from V and 6 bases from J, with 13 bases between. CDR3 protein: CASSFLSGFDTQYF. The CDR3 region has the DNA TGTGCCAGCAGTTTTTTATCGGGATTTGATACGCAGTATTTT.

The chain combines TRBV14 with TRBJ1-6, with D unclear. The CDR3 consists of 15 residues. Germline CDR1 reads SGHDN; CDR2 reads FVKESK. V was cut by 1 base and J by 1 base, with 5 bases left in between. The CDR3 bases are TGTGCCAGCAGCCAAGGGGCGTCCTATAATTCACCCCTCCACTTT. Amino acids: CASSQGASYNSPLHF. The whole variable domain, filled in from reference TRBV14 and TRBJ1-6, reads EAGVTQFPSHSVIEKGQTVTLRCDPISGHDNLYWYRRVMGKEIKFLLHFVKESKQDESGMPNNRFLAERTGGTYSTLKVQPAELEDSGVYFCASSQGASYNSPLHFGNGTRLTVT.

In this sample, this clonotype turned up a few times. The V call is TRBV4-2, the J call TRBJ2-6; D gene ambiguous. The ends were cut back, 0 bases at V and 4 bases at J, with 7 bases in the middle. This CDR3 has 15 residues. CDR1 and CDR2 from the germline V gene are LGHNA and YNFKEQ. Here the CDR3 reads CASSQEPGGANVLTF. In DNA form, the CDR3 reads TGTGCCAGCAGCCAAGAACCTGGAGGGGCCAACGTCCTGACTTTC.

This rearrangement joins TRBV19 to TRBJ1-2; D is ambiguous. V lost 4 bases to trimming and J lost 2 bases, with 5 bases between them. The V gene's germline CDR1 is LNHDA and CDR2 SQIVND (reference sequence). The CDR3 length is 12 residues. CDR3 nucleotide sequence: TGTGCCAGTAGTAACCAGAACTATGGCTACACCTTC. Amino acid sequence: CASSNQNYGYTF. The full variable domain, completed using reference TRBV19 and TRBJ1-2, is DGGITQSPKYLFRKEGQNVTLSCEQNLNHDAMYWYRQDPGQGLRLIYYSQIVNDFQKGDIAEGYSVSREKKESFPLTVTSAQKNPTAFYLCASSNQNYGYTFGSGTRLTVV.